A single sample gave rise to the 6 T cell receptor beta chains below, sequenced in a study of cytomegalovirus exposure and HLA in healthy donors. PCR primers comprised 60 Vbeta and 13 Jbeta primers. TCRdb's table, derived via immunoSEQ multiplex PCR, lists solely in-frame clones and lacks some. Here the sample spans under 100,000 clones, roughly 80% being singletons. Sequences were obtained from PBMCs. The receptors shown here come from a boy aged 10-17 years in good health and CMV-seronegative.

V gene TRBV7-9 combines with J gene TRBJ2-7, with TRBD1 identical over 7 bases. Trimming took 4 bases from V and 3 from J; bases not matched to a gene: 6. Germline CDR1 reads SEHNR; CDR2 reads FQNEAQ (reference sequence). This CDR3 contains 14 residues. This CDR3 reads CASSSGTEGYEQYF. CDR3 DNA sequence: TGTGCCAGCAGCTCCGGGACAGAGGGCTACGAGCAGTACTTC.

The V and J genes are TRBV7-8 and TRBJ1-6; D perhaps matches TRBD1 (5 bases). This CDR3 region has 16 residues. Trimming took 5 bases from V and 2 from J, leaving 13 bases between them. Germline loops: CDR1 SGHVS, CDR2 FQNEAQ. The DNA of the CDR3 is TGTGCCAGCAGCGCCCCGCAGGGTACCTATAATTCACCCCTCCACTTT. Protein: CASSAPQGTYNSPLHF.

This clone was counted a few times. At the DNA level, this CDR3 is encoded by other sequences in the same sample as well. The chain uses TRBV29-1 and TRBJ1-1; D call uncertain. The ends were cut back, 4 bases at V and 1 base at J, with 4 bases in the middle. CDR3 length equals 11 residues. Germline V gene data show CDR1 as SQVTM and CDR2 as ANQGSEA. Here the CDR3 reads CSVVKNTEAFF. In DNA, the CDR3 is TGCAGCGTTGTCAAGAACACTGAAGCTTTCTTT.

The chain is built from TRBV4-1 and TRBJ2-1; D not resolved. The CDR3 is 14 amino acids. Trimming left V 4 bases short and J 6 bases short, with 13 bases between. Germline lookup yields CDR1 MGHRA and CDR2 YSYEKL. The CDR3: CASSPLGGVNEQFF. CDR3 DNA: TGCGCCAGCAGCCCTCTCGGTGGTGTCAATGAGCAGTTCTTC.

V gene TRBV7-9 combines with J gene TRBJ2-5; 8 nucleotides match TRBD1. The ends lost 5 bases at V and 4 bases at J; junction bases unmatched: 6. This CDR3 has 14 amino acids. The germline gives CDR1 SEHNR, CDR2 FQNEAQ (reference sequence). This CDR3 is CASSPDRGGETQYF. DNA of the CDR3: TGTGCCAGCAGCCCCGACAGGGGTGGAGAGACCCAGTACTTC.

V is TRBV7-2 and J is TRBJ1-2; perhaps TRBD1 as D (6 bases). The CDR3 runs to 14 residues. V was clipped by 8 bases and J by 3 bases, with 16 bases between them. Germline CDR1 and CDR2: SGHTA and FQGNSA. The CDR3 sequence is CASRDITTDYGYTF. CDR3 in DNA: TGTGCCAGCCGGGACATCACGACGGACTATGGCTACACCTTC. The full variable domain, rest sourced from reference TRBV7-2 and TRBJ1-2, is GAGVSQSPSNKVTEKGKDVELRCDPISGHTALYWYRQSLGQGLEFLIYFQGNSAPDKSGLPSDRFSAERTGGSVSTLTIQRTQQEDSAVYLCASRDITTDYGYTFGSGTRLTVV.